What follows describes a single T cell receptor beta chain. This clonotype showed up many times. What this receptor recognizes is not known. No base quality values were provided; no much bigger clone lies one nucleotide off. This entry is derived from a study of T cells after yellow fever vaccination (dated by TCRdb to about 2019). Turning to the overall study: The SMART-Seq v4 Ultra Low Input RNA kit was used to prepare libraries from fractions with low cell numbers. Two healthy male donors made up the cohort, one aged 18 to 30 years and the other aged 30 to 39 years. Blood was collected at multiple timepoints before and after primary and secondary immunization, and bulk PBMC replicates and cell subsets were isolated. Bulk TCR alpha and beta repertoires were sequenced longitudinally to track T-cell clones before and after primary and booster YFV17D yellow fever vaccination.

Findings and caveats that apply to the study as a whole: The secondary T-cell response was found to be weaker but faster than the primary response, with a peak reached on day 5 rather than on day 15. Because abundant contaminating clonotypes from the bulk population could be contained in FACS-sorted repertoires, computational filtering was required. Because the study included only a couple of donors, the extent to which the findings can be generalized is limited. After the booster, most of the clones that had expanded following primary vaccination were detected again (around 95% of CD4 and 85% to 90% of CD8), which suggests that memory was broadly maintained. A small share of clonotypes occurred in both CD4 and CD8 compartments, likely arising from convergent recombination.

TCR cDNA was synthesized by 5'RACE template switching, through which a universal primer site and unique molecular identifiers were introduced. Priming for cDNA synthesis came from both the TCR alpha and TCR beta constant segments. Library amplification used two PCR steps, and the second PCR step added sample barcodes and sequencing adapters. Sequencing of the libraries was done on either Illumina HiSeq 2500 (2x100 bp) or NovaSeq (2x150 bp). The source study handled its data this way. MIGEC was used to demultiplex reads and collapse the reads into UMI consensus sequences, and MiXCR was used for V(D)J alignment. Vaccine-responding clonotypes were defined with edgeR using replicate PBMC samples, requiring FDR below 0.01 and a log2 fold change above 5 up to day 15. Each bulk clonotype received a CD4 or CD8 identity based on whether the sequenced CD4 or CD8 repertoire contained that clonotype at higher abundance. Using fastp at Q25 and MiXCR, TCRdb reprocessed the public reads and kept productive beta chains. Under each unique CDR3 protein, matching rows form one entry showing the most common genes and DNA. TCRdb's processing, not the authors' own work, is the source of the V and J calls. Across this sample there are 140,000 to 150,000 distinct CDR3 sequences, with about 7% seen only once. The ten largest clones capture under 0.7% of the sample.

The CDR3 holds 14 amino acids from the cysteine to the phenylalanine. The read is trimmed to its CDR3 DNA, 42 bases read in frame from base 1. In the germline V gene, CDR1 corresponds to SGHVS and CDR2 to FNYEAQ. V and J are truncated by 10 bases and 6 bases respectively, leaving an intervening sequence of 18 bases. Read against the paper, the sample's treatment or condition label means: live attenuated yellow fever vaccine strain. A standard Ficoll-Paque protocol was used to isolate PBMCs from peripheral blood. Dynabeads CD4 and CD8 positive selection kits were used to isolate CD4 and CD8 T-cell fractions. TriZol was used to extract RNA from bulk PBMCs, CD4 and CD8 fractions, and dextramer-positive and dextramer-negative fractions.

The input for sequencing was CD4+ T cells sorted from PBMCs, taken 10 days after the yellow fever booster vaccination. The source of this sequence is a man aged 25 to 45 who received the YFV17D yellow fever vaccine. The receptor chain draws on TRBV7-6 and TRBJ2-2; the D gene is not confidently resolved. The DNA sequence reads TGTGCCATCCAAATCATTCGGGCCCCCGGGGAGCTGTTTTTT. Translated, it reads CAIQIIRAPGELFF.